A single sample gave rise to the 30 T cell receptor beta chains below, sequenced in a study of identical twins. TCRdb re-called the 5' RACE reads with MiXCR, one entry per CDR3 protein. The table lists 600,000 to 850,000 distinct CDR3 sequences, 18% of them singletons. These records were also assigned to another study, of T cells expressing NK-cell markers.

Sequencing input: PBMCs. The receptors were gathered from a woman aged 18-35 years in good health.

The rearrangement joins TRBV29-1 to TRBJ1-1; D not certain. CDR1 SQVTM and CDR2 ANQGSEA come from the germline V gene. Trimming removed 7 bases at V and 1 base at J, with 7 bases between. The CDR3 totals 11 residues. The CDR3, as DNA: TGCAGCGGAGACCCGAACACTGAAGCTTTCTTT. Protein: CSGDPNTEAFF.

This clonotype has a handful of counts. The chain joins TRBV5-1 to TRBJ1-2; D is unresolved. The CDR3 covers 16 residues. CDR1 and CDR2 from the germline V gene are SGHRS and YFSETQ. V dropped 1 base and J dropped 4 bases, with 17 bases sitting between them. The CDR3 sequence is CASSLYGGPLSYGYTF. CDR3 coding DNA: TGCGCCAGCAGCTTGTATGGAGGACCCCTCTCCTATGGCTACACCTTC. The full variable domain, completed using reference TRBV5-1 and TRBJ1-2, is KAGVTQTPRYLIKTRGQQVTLSCSPISGHRSVSWYQQTPGQGLQFLFEYFSETQRNKGNFPGRFSGRQFSNSRSEMNVSTLELGDSALYLCASSLYGGPLSYGYTFGSGTRLTVV.

In its sample, this clonotype was seen a few times. The chain recombines TRBV20-1 with TRBJ2-1; a possible D gene is TRBD2 (7 bases). This CDR3 has 16 amino acids. CDR1 and CDR2 from the germline V gene are DFQATT and SNEGSKA (reference sequence). V lost 3 bases and J 5 bases, leaving 20 bases between the germline ends. CDR3 bases: TGCAGTGCTAGTCCCCAGTCCGGGGGGCCCCACAATGAGCAGTTCTTC. Residues: CSASPQSGGPHNEQFF.

This clonotype was found a few times. This sequence joins TRBV10-3 and TRBJ2-3; D gene unclear. CDR1 is ENHRY, CDR2 SYGVKD, per germline. This CDR3 contains 13 residues. The DNA of the CDR3 is TGTGCGAGTCACGTCGACCTCACAGATACGCAGTATTTT. Amino acids: CASHVDLTDTQYF.

This clonotype was found a few times. The J gene is TRBJ2-1, the V gene TRBV20-1, with 8 bases aligning to TRBD2. The CDR3 runs to 16 residues. Germline trimming cut 0 bases from V and 7 bases from J; bases unmatched to any gene: 11. CDR1 DFQATT and CDR2 SNEGSKA come from the germline V gene (reference sequence). The CDR3 DNA follows: TGCAGTGCTAGAGATACGGAACGGGGGGGCCTAAATGAGCAGTTCTTC. Amino acids: CSARDTERGGLNEQFF.

The V call is TRBV7-2, the J call TRBJ2-7; 12 positions match TRBD1. The CDR3 is 16 residues long. The junction had 9 bases not matched to a gene; V was cut back by 3 bases and J by 6 bases. Germline-derived CDR1 and CDR2 are SGHTA and FQGNSA. The CDR3 DNA reads as TGTGCCAGCAGCTTTAGCGGGACAGGGGGCTTCCTCGAGCAGTACTTC. Encoded protein: CASSFSGTGGFLEQYF.

This chain uses TRBV10-3 with TRBJ1-1, with D perhaps matching TRBD1 (6 bases). CDR3 length: 13 amino acids. V lost 9 bases and J 5 bases, leaving 16 bases between the germline ends. Germline V lookup: CDR1 ENHRY, CDR2 SYGVKD. CDR3 protein: CAINRERTTEAFF. The DNA of the CDR3 is TGTGCCATTAACAGGGAGAGAACAACTGAAGCTTTCTTT.

The rearrangement joins TRBV29-1 to TRBJ2-1, with 7 bases lining up with TRBD2. This CDR3 spans 11 amino acids. V shed 4 bases, J shed 11 bases, and the junction held 5 bases outside the gene matches. Germline V gives CDR1 SQVTM, CDR2 ANQGSEA. The CDR3 coding sequence is TGCAGCGTTGTTCCGGGACTACAGCAGTTCTTC. Protein sequence: CSVVPGLQQFF.

This clonotype has a count of ten or more. CDR3 sequence: CASSYQDPTFHRGGLAKNIQYF. The CDR3 nucleotides read TGTGCCAGCAGTTATCAGGATCCGACCTTTCACCGCGGTGGGCTAGCCAAAAACATTCAGTACTTC. The chain couples TRBV6-5 to TRBJ2-4; no clear D gene. Trimming took off 3 bases at V and 0 bases at J, with 30 bases between the two ends. This CDR3 comprises 22 residues. CDR1 MNHEY and CDR2 SVGAGI come from the germline V gene.

The table lists this clonotype with a few counts. The J gene is TRBJ1-3, the V gene TRBV27; D is perhaps TRBD1 (5 bases). V was pared by 8 bases and J by 0 bases, with 11 bases between. The germline gives CDR1 MNHEY, CDR2 SMNVEV (reference sequence). CDR3 length equals 14 residues. In DNA, the CDR3 is TGTGCCAGCGGTGGGGCTAACTCTGGAAACACCATATATTTT. Amino acids: CASGGANSGNTIYF.

This clonotype was picked up a small number of times. The genes are TRBV6-2 or TRBV6-3 and TRBJ2-1; D assignment may be TRBD1 or TRBD2 (5 bases each). CDR1 is MNHEY, CDR2 SVGEGT, per germline. Trimming took 6 bases from V and 4 from J, leaving 13 bases between them. The CDR3 covers 14 residues. The CDR3, as DNA: TGTGCCAGCAGCGCCGGGACCTGGTACAATGAGCAGTTCTTC. Translating gives CASSAGTWYNEQFF.

This clonotype was counted between two and nine times. The CDR3: CSAKNPGDFYGYTF. The CDR3 DNA reads TGCAGTGCTAAGAACCCAGGCGATTTCTATGGCTACACCTTC. The chain employs TRBV20-1 and TRBJ1-2; D call uncertain. V dropped 4 bases and J dropped 4 bases, with 16 bases sitting between them. The CDR3 covers 14 residues. The germline V gene encodes CDR1 DFQATT and CDR2 SNEGSKA (reference sequence).

This chain links TRBV5-1 with TRBJ2-1; possible D gene TRBD1, 5 bases. The CDR3 is made up of 16 amino acids. Germline CDR1 is SGHRS and CDR2 is YFSETQ. Trimming pared 4 bases from V and 0 bases from J, leaving 14 bases between. In DNA form, the CDR3 reads TGCGCCAGCAGCACGACCGCTCAGGGCTCCTACAATGAGCAGTTCTTC. Translating it yields CASSTTAQGSYNEQFF.

The rearrangement links TRBV20-1 to TRBJ1-1, with no clear D. The CDR3 contains 13 residues. Trimming removed 5 bases at V and 0 bases at J, with 10 bases between. The V gene's germline CDR1 is DFQATT and CDR2 SNEGSKA (reference sequence). The CDR3 sequence: CSAPVEVNTEAFF. CDR3 DNA sequence: TGCAGTGCTCCAGTTGAGGTGAACACTGAAGCTTTCTTT.

This clonotype was seen only a few times. The V call is TRBV9, the J call TRBJ2-3; D is uncertain. The CDR3 is 15 residues long. Between the trimmed V and J ends, which lost 0 bases and 2 bases, there was a span of 10 bases. From germline, CDR1 is SGDLS and CDR2 YYNGEE. For the CDR3, the DNA is TGTGCCAGCAGCGTAGAGATGGGGTACACAGATACGCAGTATTTT. Its translation is CASSVEMGYTDTQYF.

This chain links TRBV6-2 or TRBV6-3 with TRBJ2-1; either TRBD1 or TRBD2 may supply D (5 bases each). The CDR3 sequence is 14 residues long. Germline lookup yields CDR1 MNHEY and CDR2 SVGEGT. Between the trimmed V and J ends, which lost 6 bases and 14 bases, there was a span of 23 bases. CDR3: CASRPGPFDPKEFF. The CDR3 DNA is TGTGCCAGCAGGCCGGGACCCTTCGACCCCAAGGAGTTCTTC.

The rearrangement links TRBV3-1 to TRBJ2-7; a weak D match, TRBD2 (5 bases). The V and J ends lost 2 bases and 3 bases respectively, with 11 bases between them. Germline loops: CDR1 LGHDT, CDR2 YNNKEL (reference sequence). There are 14 residues in the CDR3. This CDR3 is CASSQRGSHYEQYF. The CDR3 nucleotides read TGTGCCAGCAGCCAAAGAGGGTCCCACTACGAGCAGTACTTC.

Notes on this clonotype: A read error may produce the germline difference seen at one junction end. The genes are TRBV29-1 and TRBJ2-3, with a weak D call TRBD1 (6 bases). This CDR3 region has 13 residues. Germline V lookup: CDR1 SQVTM, CDR2 ANQGSEA. The CDR3 region is CSVDAQGADTKYF. The CDR3 nucleotides are TGCAGCGTTGACGCACAGGGAGCAGATACGAAGTATTTT.

A few counts support this clonotype. V is TRBV6-1 and J is TRBJ1-5; D gene ambiguous. This CDR3 comprises 14 residues. V lost 6 bases to trimming and J lost 3 bases, with 12 bases between them. Germline CDR1 MNHNS, CDR2 SASEGT. CDR3 coding DNA: TGTGCCAGCAGCACGGACGGCTACAATCAGCCCCAGCATTTT. Translated, it gives CASSTDGYNQPQHF.

V usage is TRBV7-9 and J usage is TRBJ2-7; TRBD2 is a possible D gene (5 bases). Germline lookup yields CDR1 SEHNR and CDR2 FQNEAQ (reference sequence). The CDR3 is 14 residues long. With 5 bases removed from V and 0 bases from J, the gap between germline ends came to 11 bases. CDR3 nucleotides: TGTGCCAGCAGCCCCCAGGCGGGCTCCTACGAGCAGTACTTC. Protein sequence: CASSPQAGSYEQYF.

This chain connects TRBV14 to TRBJ2-3; 9 nucleotides match TRBD1. Germline V gene lookup returns CDR1 SGHDN and CDR2 FVKESK. V lost 4 bases, J lost 2 bases, and 10 bases stayed unmatched. The CDR3 length is 17 residues. CDR3 bases: TGTGCCAGCAGCCCTGCCCCAGGGGACAGGGACACAGATACGCAGTATTTT. It encodes CASSPAPGDRDTDTQYF. The full variable domain, its missing parts supplied by reference TRBV14 and TRBJ2-3, is EAGVTQFPSHSVIEKGQTVTLRCDPISGHDNLYWYRRVMGKEIKFLLHFVKESKQDESGMPNNRFLAERTGGTYSTLKVQPAELEDSGVYFCASSPAPGDRDTDTQYFGPGTRLTVL.

This clonotype was counted between two and nine times. The chain links TRBV12-3 or TRBV12-4 to TRBJ1-1; D might be TRBD1 (5 bases). V was cut by 5 bases and J by 2 bases, with 15 bases left in between. This CDR3 is built from 15 residues. The CDR3 loop reads CASSESWGSNTEAFF. The CDR3, as DNA: TGTGCCAGCAGTGAGTCCTGGGGCTCTAACACTGAAGCTTTCTTT.

The V gene is TRBV7-9, the J gene TRBJ1-3; the D is unclear. CDR3 length: 14 amino acids. In germline, CDR1 is SEHNR, CDR2 FQNEAQ (reference sequence). The germline V and J ends were trimmed by 1 base and 5 bases, with 9 bases remaining between them. In nucleotides, the CDR3 is TGTGCCAGCAGCTTAGGGTCGGAACGAAACACCATATATTTT. Translating gives CASSLGSERNTIYF.

This chain links TRBV20-1 with TRBJ2-2; possibly TRBD1 for D (6 bases). Per germline, CDR1 DFQATT and CDR2 SNEGSKA (reference sequence). Trimming removed 2 bases from V and 2 bases from J, with 12 bases in between. The CDR3 has 15 residues. CDR3 sequence (DNA): TGCAGTGCTAGACGTTATGGGACAAACACCGGGGAGCTGTTTTTT. Translating gives CSARRYGTNTGELFF.

V usage is TRBV12-3 or TRBV12-4 and J usage is TRBJ2-1, with D hard to call. V was clipped by 1 base and J by 2 bases, with 6 bases between them. This CDR3 spans 14 amino acids. The CDR3 sequence: CASSLVSPYNEQFF. For the CDR3, the DNA is TGTGCCAGCAGTTTAGTTAGCCCCTACAATGAGCAGTTCTTC.

This clonotype was picked up a small number of times. CDR3 in amino acids: CSTFRKNQETQYF. For the CDR3, the DNA is TGCAGTACTTTCAGGAAAAACCAAGAGACCCAGTACTTC. The chain joins TRBV20-1 to TRBJ2-5; D is undetermined. Trimming pared 8 bases from V and 0 bases from J, leaving 13 bases between. The CDR3 is 13 residues long. The germline V gene encodes CDR1 DFQATT and CDR2 SNEGSKA (reference sequence).

The chain carries TRBV29-1 and TRBJ2-1; TRBD2 aligns across 10 bases. The CDR3 loop spans 13 amino acids. Germline V gives CDR1 SQVTM, CDR2 ANQGSEA. Trimming took 4 bases from V and 7 from J; bases not matched to a gene: 4. The CDR3 DNA sequence: TGCAGCGTTGTACTAGCGGGAATGAATGAGCAGTTCTTC. Translating it yields CSVVLAGMNEQFF.

This chain joins TRBV20-1 and TRBJ2-1; 8 positions match TRBD2. V shed 1 base and J 7 bases; nucleotides not matched to a gene: 6. The germline CDR1 and CDR2 sequences are DFQATT and SNEGSKA (reference sequence). The CDR3 totals 14 residues. The CDR3 DNA is TGCAGTGCTAGAGCGGGAGGGCCCGGGAATGAGCAGTTCTTC. Translating gives CSARAGGPGNEQFF.

The chain has TRBV27 and TRBJ2-1; TRBD1 matches 8 bases. J lost 6 bases, V lost 8 bases, and 12 bases had no gene match. The CDR3 covers 15 residues. Per the germline V gene, CDR1 is MNHEY and CDR2 is SMNVEV (reference sequence). CDR3 nucleotides: TGTGCCAGCGCCGCCTCGGACAGGGATGGCAATGAGCAGTTCTTC. This sequence encodes CASAASDRDGNEQFF.

This clonotype was detected a few times. The CDR3 here is CAIRPGTSGGDYNEQFF. For the CDR3, the DNA is TGTGCCATCCGCCCCGGGACTAGCGGGGGCGATTACAATGAGCAGTTCTTC. V is TRBV10-3 and J is TRBJ2-1, with 14 nucleotides matching TRBD2. V shed 8 bases, J shed 4 bases, and the junction held 10 bases outside the gene matches. The CDR3 is made up of 17 amino acids. The V gene's germline CDR1 is ENHRY and CDR2 SYGVKD.